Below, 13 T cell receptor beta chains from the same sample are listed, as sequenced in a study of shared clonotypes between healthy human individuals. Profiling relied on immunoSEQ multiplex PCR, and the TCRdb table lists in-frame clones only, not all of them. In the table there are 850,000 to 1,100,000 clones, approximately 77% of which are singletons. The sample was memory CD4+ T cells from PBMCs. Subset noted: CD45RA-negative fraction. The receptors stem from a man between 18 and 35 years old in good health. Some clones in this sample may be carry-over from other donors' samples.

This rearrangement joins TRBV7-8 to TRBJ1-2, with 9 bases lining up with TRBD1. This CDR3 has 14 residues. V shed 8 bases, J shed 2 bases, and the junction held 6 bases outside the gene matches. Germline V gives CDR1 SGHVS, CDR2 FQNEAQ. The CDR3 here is CASAGGQGNYGYTF. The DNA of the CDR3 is TGTGCCAGCGCCGGGGGACAGGGCAACTATGGCTACACCTTC.

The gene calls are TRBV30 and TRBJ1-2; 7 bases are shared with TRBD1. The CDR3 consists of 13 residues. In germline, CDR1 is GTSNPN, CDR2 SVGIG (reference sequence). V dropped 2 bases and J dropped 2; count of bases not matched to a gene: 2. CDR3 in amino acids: CAWSSQGNYGYTF. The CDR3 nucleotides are TGTGCCTGGAGTTCACAGGGGAACTATGGCTACACCTTC.

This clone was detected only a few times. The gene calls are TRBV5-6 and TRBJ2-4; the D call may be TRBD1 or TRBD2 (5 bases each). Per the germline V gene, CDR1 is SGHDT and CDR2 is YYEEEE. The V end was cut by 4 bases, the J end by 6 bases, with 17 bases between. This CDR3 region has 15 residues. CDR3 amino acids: CASSPSRDGINIQYF. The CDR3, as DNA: TGTGCCAGCAGCCCCAGTAGGGACGGAATAAACATTCAGTACTTC.

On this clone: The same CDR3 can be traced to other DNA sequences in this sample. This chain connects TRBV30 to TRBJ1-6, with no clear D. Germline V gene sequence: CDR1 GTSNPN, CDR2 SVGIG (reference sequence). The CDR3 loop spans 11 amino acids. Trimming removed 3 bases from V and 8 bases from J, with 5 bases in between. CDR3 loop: CAWRRDSPLHF. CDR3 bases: TGTGCCTGGAGAAGGGATTCACCCCTCCACTTT.

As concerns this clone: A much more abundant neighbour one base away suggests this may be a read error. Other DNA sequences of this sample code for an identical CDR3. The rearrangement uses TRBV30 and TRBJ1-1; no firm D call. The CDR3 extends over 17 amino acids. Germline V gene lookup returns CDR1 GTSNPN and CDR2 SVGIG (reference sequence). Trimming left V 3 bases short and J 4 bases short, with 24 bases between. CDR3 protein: CAWSASLTSTLGTEAFF. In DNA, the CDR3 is TGTGCCTGGAGCGCCAGTCTTACATCAACCTTGGGCACTGAAGCTTTCTTT.

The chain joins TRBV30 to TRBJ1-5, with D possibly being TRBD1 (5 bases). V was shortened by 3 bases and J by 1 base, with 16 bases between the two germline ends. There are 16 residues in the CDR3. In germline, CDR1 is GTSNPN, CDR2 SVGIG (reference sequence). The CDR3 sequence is CAWSGVMAGSNQPQHF. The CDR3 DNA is TGTGCCTGGAGCGGAGTTATGGCAGGGAGCAATCAGCCCCAGCATTTT.

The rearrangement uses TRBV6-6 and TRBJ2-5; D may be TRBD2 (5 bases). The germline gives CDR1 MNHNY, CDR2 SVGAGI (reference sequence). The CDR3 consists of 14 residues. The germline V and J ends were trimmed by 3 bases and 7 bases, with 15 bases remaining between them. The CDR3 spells CASSYDGGLRTQYF. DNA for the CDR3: TGTGCCAGCAGTTATGACGGCGGACTCCGGACCCAGTACTTC.

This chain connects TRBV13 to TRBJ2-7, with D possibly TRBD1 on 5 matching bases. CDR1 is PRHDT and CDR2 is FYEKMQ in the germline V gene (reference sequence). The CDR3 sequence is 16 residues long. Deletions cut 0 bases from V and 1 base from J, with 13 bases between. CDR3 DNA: TGTGCCAGCAGCTTAGGCTCGACAGACTTTTCCTACGAGCAGTACTTC. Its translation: CASSLGSTDFSYEQYF. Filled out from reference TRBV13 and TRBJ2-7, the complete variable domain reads AAGVIQSPRHLIKEKRETATLKCYPIPRHDTVYWYQQGPGQDPQFLISFYEKMQSDKGSIPDRFSAQQFSDYHSELNMSSLELGDSALYFCASSLGSTDFSYEQYFGPGTRLTVT.

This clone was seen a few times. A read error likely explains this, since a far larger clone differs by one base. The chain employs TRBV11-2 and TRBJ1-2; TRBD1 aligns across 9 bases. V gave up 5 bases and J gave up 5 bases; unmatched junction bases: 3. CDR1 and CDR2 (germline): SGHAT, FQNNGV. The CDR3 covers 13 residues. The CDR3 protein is CASSVGQGYGYTF. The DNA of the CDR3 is TGTGCCAGCAGCGTAGGACAGGGGTATGGCTACACCTTC.

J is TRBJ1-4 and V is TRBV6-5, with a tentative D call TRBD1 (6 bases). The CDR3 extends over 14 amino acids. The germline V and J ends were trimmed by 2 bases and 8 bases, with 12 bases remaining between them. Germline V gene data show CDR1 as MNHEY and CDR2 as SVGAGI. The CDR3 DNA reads TGTGCCAGCAGTTACGCCTCAGGGGACGAAAAACTGTTTTTT. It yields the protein CASSYASGDEKLFF.

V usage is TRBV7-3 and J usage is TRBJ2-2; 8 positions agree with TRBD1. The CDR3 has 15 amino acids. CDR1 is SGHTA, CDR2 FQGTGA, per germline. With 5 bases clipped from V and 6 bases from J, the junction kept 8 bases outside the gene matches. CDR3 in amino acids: CASSRGQGGSGELFF. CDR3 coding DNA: TGTGCCAGCAGCCGAGGACAGGGAGGATCCGGGGAGCTGTTTTTT.

The CDR3 sequence: CASSSRTSGTSTDTQYF. The DNA of the CDR3 is TGTGCCAGCAGCTCCCGGACTAGCGGTACTAGCACAGATACGCAGTATTTT. V gene TRBV5-4 combines with J gene TRBJ2-3; 10 nucleotides match TRBD2. Trimming removed 3 bases from V and 0 bases from J; junction bases left unmatched: 7. This CDR3 is 17 amino acids long. Germline assignment: CDR1 SGHNT and CDR2 YYREEE (reference sequence). Using reference TRBV5-4 and TRBJ2-3 for the parts outside the CDR3, the full variable domain is ETGVTQSPTHLIKTRGQQVTLRCSSQSGHNTVSWYQQALGQGPQFIFQYYREEENGRGNFPPRFSGLQFPNYSSELNVNALELDDSALYLCASSSRTSGTSTDTQYFGPGTRLTVL.

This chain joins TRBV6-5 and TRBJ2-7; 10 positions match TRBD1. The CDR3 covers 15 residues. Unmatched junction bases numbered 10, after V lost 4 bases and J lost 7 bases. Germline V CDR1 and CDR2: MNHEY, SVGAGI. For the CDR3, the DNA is TGTGCCAGCAGTTCGTCCCGGGACAGGGGTTGGGAGCAGTACTTC. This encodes CASSSSRDRGWEQYF.